The T cell receptor (beta chain) under discussion was sequenced for a study of PD-1 blockade in mismatch repair-deficient tumors. At the level of the study: Patients had about 13 mismatch repair-deficient cancer types and were previously treated and progressing.

Using immunoSEQ multiplex PCR, the repertoire was profiled, and TCRdb retains in-frame clones only, with some absent. The table has 120,000 or so clones, roughly 86% seen once. PCR or immunohistochemistry showed mismatch repair deficiency in every enrolled patient. A few pembrolizumab responders had their TCRs sequenced. The CDR3 length is 17 residues. Unmatched junction bases numbered 7, after V lost 3 bases and J lost 0 bases. CDR1 is MDHEN, CDR2 SYDVKM, per germline. A note on this clone: Its target is unknown.

Study-wide points: After pembrolizumab, tumor-resident clones rose rapidly, then generally contracted before radiologic responses.

The input for sequencing was peripheral blood, taken 44 weeks after starting pembrolizumab. V gene TRBV28 combines with J gene TRBJ2-1, with 8 positions matching TRBD1. The receptor's source is an adult with mismatch repair-deficient cancer. The CDR3 DNA reads TGTGCCAGCAGTTTGGACAGGGAACTCACCTCCTACAATGAGCAGTTCTTC. This codes for CASSLDRELTSYNEQFF.